The present T cell receptor (beta chain) was sequenced within a study of blood T cells in healthy people across ages. Study-level findings and limits: Naive CD4+ cell counts and diversity both ran higher in long-lived than in aged donors.

A second about 7 to 11 cycle PCR used barcoded and J-beta primers. Every cDNA molecule bore a tag from a template-switch adaptor containing 12 random nucleotides. MiXCR, run by TCRdb on the 5' RACE reads, gives a single entry per CDR3 protein. Here the sample spans some 1.4 million distinct CDR3 sequences, about 43% being singletons. This CDR3 is 13 amino acids long. V was pared by 1 base and J by 4 bases, with 8 bases between. A note on this clonotype: The antigen is unknown.

This clonotype originated in a woman between 18 and 29 years old in good health. The sequenced sample was blood. The V call is TRBV12-3 or TRBV12-4, the J call TRBJ2-7; D not resolved. In DNA, the CDR3 is TGTGCCAGCAGTTTAGTGGCCAGATACGAGCAGTACTTC. Translation: CASSLVARYEQYF.